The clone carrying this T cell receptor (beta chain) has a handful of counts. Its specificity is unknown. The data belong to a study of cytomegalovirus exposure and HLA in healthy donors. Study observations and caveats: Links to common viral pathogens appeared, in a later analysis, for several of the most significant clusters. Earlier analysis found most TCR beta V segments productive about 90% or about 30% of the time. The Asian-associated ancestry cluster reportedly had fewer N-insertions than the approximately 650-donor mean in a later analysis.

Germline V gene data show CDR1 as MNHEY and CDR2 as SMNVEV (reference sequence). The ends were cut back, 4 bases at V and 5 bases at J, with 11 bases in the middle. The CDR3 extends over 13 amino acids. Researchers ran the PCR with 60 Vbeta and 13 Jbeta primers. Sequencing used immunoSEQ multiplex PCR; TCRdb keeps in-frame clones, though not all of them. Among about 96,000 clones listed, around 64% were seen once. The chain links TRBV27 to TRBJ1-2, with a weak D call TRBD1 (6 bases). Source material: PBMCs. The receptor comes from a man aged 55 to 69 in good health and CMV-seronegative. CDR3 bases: TGTGCCAGCAGTTCCCGGACAGCGTATGGCTACACCTTC. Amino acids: CASSSRTAYGYTF.